The rows below give T cell receptor beta chains drawn from one sample of a study of beta chain features in type 1 diabetes. Produced via immunoSEQ multiplex PCR; TCRdb's table is partial and in-frame only. The sample has more than 250,000 clones, around an eighth seen once. The sequenced material came from naive CD4+ T cells from blood. The origin of the receptors is a man aged 25-45 years with type 1 diabetes. Each CDR3 is given with its conserved first and last residue. D genes are given only for firm matches. The listing skips clone size in some rows; elsewhere it reads once, few, many or a size class.

v_gene	abundance	j_gene	d_gene	CDR3aa	CDR3nt
TRBV20-1	-	TRBJ1-1	-	CSALQGTEAFF	TGCAGTGCACTACAGGGAACTGAAGCTTTCTTT
TRBV25-1	few	TRBJ2-3	TRBD2	CASSELAGGSDTQYF	TGTGCCAGCAGTGAATTAGCGGGAGGTTCAGATACGCAGTATTTT
TRBV7-9	few	TRBJ1-2	-	CASSLRRRDYGYTF	TGTGCCAGCAGCTTAAGGCGACGGGACTATGGCTACACCTTC
TRBV2	few	TRBJ1-5	TRBD1	CASTRTPGTGILRNQPQHF	TGTGCCAGCACAAGGACGCCTGGGACAGGGATCCTCCGCAATCAGCCCCAGCATTTT
TRBV18	few	TRBJ2-3	TRBD1	CASSLDRVTDTQYF	TGTGCCAGCTCACTGGACAGGGTTACAGATACGCAGTATTTT
TRBV28	few	TRBJ2-7	TRBD2	CASSHSTSAALEQYF	TGTGCCAGCTCCCACTCGACTAGCGCTGCCCTCGAGCAGTACTTC
TRBV7-9	-	TRBJ2-7	TRBD2	CASRLSGSGYEQYF	TGTGCCAGCAGACTTAGCGGGAGCGGGTACGAGCAGTACTTC
TRBV19	few	TRBJ2-2	-	CASSIDSYLKIVELFF	TGTGCCAGTAGTATAGACAGTTATCTGAAGATCGTGGAGCTGTTTTTT
TRBV6-6	-	TRBJ1-2	-	CASSYGSTGSGYTF	TGTGCCAGCAGTTACGGATCAACAGGGTCTGGCTACACCTTC
TRBV2	-	TRBJ2-7	TRBD2	CASSDRLAGVVEQYF	TGTGCCAGCAGTGACAGGCTAGCGGGAGTAGTCGAGCAGTACTTC
TRBV5-1	-	TRBJ2-2	TRBD2	CASSELAGSFTGELFF	TGCGCCAGCAGCGAATTAGCGGGAAGCTTCACCGGGGAGCTGTTTTTT
TRBV29-1	many	TRBJ2-5	-	CSVQTPEETQYF	TGCAGCGTTCAGACTCCCGAAGAGACCCAGTACTTC
TRBV5-1	few	TRBJ2-3	TRBD2	CASSLVPAGGDTQYF	TGCGCCAGCAGCTTGGTCCCAGCGGGAGGAGATACGCAGTATTTT
TRBV11-2	-	TRBJ2-1	-	CASSSGGSRSYNEQFF	TGTGCCAGCAGCTCCGGAGGGAGCCGGTCCTACAATGAGCAGTTCTTC
TRBV5-1	-	TRBJ2-3	TRBD2	CASSPGLAASTDTQYF	TGCGCCAGCAGCCCGGGACTAGCGGCCTCCACAGATACGCAGTATTTT
TRBV5-6	few	TRBJ1-1	-	CASSFRENTEAFF	TGTGCCAGCAGCTTTAGAGAGAACACTGAAGCTTTCTTT
TRBV7-2	-	TRBJ2-3	TRBD2	CASSTGLAGNTDTQYF	TGTGCCAGCAGCACAGGACTAGCGGGGAACACAGATACGCAGTATTTT
TRBV28	-	TRBJ2-2	-	CASRFLDSPTGELFF	TGTGCCAGCAGGTTCCTGGACAGTCCCACCGGGGAGCTGTTTTTT
TRBV6-1	few	TRBJ2-5	-	CASSELERQYF	TGTGCCAGCAGTGAACTTGAGCGCCAGTACTTC
TRBV9	once	TRBJ2-2	TRBD1	CASSVLGTANTGELFF	TGTGCCAGCAGCGTATTGGGGACAGCGAACACCGGGGAGCTGTTTTTT